Given below is one TCR beta chain in context. The antigen is not known. The data were obtained in a study of T-cell memory formation after mild COVID-19. Whole-study context: Among the donors, TCR clusters were largely specific to each donor. Study-wide points: Shrinking CD4+ clones resided mostly in CM and EM, and CD8+ ones in EMRA. There were some responding clones in pre-infection memory, which suggested that cross-reactive memory had joined.

TCRdb independently ran MiXCR on the 5' RACE reads; one entry per CDR3 protein. The repertoire holds over 55,000 distinct CDR3 sequences, with 10% to 15% as singletons. With V trimmed by 4 bases and J by 0 bases, 2 bases remained unmatched. CDR1 and CDR2 (germline): SEHNR, FQNEAQ (reference sequence). The CDR3 extends over 14 amino acids. The chain employs TRBV7-9 and TRBJ1-1; 7 positions agree with TRBD1. The receptor was isolated from a man between 18 and 29 years old who had mild COVID-19 (a few samples of this study predate the infection). Cell type and time point are not known. Specimen: PBMCs or a T cell subset sorted from them (not recorded which). For the CDR3, the DNA is TGTGCCAGCAGCTACCAGGGGGTGAACACTGAAGCTTTCTTT. As protein: CASSYQGVNTEAFF.